These 10 T cell receptor beta chains originate from one sample sequenced in a study of CD8+ T cells in alopecia areata. cDNA prepared by RNA extraction and subsequent reverse transcription served as the template for sequencing. Sequencing used immunoSEQ multiplex PCR; TCRdb keeps in-frame clones, though not all of them. The repertoire holds fewer than 200,000 clones, approximately 60% seen once, with 13% to 15% in the top ten. Treatment defined: oral pan-JAK inhibitor, 5-10 mg twice daily. Sequencing was performed on CD4+ T cells sorted from blood, taken at week 24, from a patient treated with tofacitinib. All receptors come from a human donor with alopecia areata.

The table lists this clone with a count of one. The genes are TRBV25-1 and TRBJ2-7; D is unclear. Trimming took 6 bases from V and 7 from J, leaving 10 bases between them. The V gene's germline CDR1 is MGHDK and CDR2 SYGVNS. CDR3 length: 11 amino acids. Written as DNA, the CDR3 is TGTGCCAGCAGAGGGTTCGAGGAGCAGTACTTC. It specifies CASRGFEEQYF.

J is TRBJ1-2 and V is TRBV2, with D possibly being TRBD1 (6 bases). Germline loops: CDR1 SNHLY, CDR2 FYNNEI. The germline V and J ends were trimmed by 2 bases and 13 bases, with 14 bases remaining between them. The CDR3 length is 12 residues. The CDR3 region has the DNA TGTGCCAGCAGTGAATCGGCAGGGGCCGCCACCTTC. This sequence encodes CASSESAGAATF.

This clone occurred a few times. The rearrangement joins TRBV29-1 to TRBJ2-1; the match to TRBD2 covers 7 bases. V was clipped by 6 bases and J by 5 bases; unmatched bases: 7. Germline loops: CDR1 SQVTM, CDR2 ANQGSEA. The CDR3 runs to 13 residues. The CDR3 coding sequence is TGCAGCGTCAAGCGGGGACTCGACAATGAGCAGTTCTTC. It yields the protein CSVKRGLDNEQFF.

This clone was observed a handful of times. The chain uses TRBV18 and TRBJ2-1; unclear D gene. V was trimmed by 3 bases and J by 6 bases, leaving 12 bases between them. This CDR3 comprises 14 residues. Germline V gives CDR1 KGHSH, CDR2 LQKENI. For the CDR3, the DNA is TGTGCCAGCTCACCTTCCCTAGGGATCAATGAGCAGTTCTTC. Translated: CASSPSLGINEQFF.

The rearrangement uses TRBV5-1 and TRBJ1-1; 9 bases align to TRBD1. Germline CDR1 reads SGHRS; CDR2 reads YFSETQ. V lost 4 bases to trimming and J lost 1 base; unmatched junction nucleotides: 5. The CDR3 runs 15 residues. Here the CDR3 reads CASSGQGIGNTEAFF. The CDR3, as DNA: TGCGCCAGCAGCGGACAGGGGATAGGGAACACTGAAGCTTTCTTT.

V gene TRBV7-6 combines with J gene TRBJ2-1; D gene ambiguous. Germline V gives CDR1 SGHVS, CDR2 FNYEAQ. The V and J ends lost 8 bases and 0 bases respectively, with 2 bases between them. This CDR3 contains 11 residues. CDR3 amino acids: CASGSYNEQFF. CDR3 DNA: TGTGCCAGCGGCTCCTACAATGAGCAGTTCTTC.

V usage is TRBV18 and J usage is TRBJ1-5; D uncertain. The CDR3 is made up of 13 amino acids. Trimming pared 3 bases from V and 15 bases from J, leaving 18 bases between. From germline, CDR1 is KGHSH and CDR2 LQKENI. The CDR3 is CASSPAETSPWHF. The CDR3, as DNA: TGTGCCAGCTCACCGGCCGAAACCAGTCCATGGCATTTT.

The chain combines TRBV2 with TRBJ1-4; TRBD1 agrees at 7 bases. The CDR3 covers 13 residues. The germline V gene encodes CDR1 SNHLY and CDR2 FYNNEI. V dropped 8 bases and J dropped 8; count of bases not matched to a gene: 8. The CDR3 sequence: CASARGLGEKLFF. The CDR3 region has the DNA TGTGCCAGCGCGAGGGGGCTTGGGGAAAAACTGTTTTTT.

This clone was observed a handful of times. The CDR3 coding sequence is TGTGCCAGCAGTCCGGGGCCCAGCCAGTATTTT. Its translation: CASSPGPSQYF. The gene calls are TRBV6-6 and TRBJ2-3; D is possibly TRBD1 or TRBD2 (5 bases each). Trimming left V 5 bases short and J 12 bases short, with 12 bases between. The CDR3 is 11 amino acids. Germline CDR1 and CDR2: MNHNY and SVGAGI (reference sequence).

The V call is TRBV10-3, the J call TRBJ2-5, with 9 bases that match TRBD1. The CDR3 extends over 15 amino acids. Germline CDR1 and CDR2: ENHRY and SYGVKD. The V segment lost 0 bases and the J segment 1 base; nucleotides outside the gene matches: 0. The DNA of the CDR3 is TGTGCCATCAGTGAGTCGGGACAGGGCCAAGAGACCCAGTACTTC. Translated, it gives CAISESGQGQETQYF.